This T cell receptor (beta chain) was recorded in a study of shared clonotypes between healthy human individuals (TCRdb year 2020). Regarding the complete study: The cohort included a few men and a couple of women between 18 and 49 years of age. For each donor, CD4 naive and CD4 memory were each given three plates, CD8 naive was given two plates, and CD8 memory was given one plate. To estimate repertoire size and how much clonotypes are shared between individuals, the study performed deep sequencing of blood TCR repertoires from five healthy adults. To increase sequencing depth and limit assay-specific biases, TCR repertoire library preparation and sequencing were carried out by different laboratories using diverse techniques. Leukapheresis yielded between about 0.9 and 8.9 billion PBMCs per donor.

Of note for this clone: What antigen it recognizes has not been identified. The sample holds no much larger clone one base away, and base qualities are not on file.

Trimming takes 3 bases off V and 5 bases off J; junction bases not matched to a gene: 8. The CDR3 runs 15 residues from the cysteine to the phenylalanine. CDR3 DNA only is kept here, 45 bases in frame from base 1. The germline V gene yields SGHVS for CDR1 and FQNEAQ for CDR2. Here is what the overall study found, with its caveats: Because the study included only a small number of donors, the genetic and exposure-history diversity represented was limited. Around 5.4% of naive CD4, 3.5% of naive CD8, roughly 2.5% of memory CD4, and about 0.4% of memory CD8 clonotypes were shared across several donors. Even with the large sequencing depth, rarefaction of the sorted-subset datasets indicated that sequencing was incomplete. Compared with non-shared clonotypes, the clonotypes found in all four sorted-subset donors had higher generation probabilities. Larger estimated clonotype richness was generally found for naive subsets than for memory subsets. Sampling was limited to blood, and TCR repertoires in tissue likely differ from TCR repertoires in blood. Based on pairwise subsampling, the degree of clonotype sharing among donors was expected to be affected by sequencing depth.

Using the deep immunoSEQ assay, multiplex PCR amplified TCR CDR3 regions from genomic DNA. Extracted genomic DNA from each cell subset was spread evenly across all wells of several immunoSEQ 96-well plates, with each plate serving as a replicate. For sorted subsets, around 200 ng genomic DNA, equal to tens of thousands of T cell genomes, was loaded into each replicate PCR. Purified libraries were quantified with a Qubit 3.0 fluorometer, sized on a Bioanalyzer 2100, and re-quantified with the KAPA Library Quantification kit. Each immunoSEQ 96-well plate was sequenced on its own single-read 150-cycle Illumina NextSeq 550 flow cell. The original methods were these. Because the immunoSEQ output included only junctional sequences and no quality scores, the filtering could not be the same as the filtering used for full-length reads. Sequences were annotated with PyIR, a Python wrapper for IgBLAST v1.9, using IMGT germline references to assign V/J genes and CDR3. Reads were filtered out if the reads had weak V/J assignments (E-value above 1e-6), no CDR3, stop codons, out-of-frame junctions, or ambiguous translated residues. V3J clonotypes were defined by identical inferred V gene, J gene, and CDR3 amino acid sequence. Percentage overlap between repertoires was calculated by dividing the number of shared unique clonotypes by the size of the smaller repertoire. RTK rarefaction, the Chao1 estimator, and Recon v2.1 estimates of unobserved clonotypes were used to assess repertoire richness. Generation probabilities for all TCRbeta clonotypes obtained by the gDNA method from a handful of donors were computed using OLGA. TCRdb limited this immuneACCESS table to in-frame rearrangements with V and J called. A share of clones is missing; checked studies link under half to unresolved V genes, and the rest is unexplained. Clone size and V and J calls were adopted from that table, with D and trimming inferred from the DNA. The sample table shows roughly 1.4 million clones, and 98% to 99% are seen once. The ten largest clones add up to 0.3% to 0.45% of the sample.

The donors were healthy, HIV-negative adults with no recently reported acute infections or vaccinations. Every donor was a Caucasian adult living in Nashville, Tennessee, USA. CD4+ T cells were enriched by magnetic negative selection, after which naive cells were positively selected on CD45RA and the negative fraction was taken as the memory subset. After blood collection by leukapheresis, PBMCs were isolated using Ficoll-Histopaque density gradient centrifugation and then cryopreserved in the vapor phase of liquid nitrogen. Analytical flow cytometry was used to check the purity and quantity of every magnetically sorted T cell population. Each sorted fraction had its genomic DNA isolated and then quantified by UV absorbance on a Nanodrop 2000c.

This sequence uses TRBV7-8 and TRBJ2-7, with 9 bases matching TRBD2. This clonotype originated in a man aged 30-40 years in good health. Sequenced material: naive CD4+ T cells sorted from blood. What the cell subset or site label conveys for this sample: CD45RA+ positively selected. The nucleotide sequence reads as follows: TGTGCCAGCAGCTTTACCGGGACTAGCAATAACGAGCAGTACTTC. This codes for CASSFTGTSNNEQYF.